The clone carrying this T cell receptor beta chain turned up a few times. A sample-barcoded 5' primer and a J-beta primer mix were used in a second PCR of roughly 6 to 11 cycles. Every cDNA molecule bore a tag from a template-switch adaptor containing 12 random nucleotides. TCRdb itself ran the 5' RACE reads through MiXCR, one entry per CDR3 protein. Found here are roughly 800,000 distinct CDR3 sequences, approximately 24% of them singletons; the top ten hold around 3%. This sample is drawn from a study of blood T cells in healthy people across ages. The CDR3 runs 15 residues. The V end was cut by 6 bases, the J end by 8 bases, with 22 bases between. Germline-derived CDR1 and CDR2 are PRHDT and FYEKMQ (reference sequence). The sample also formed part of further work on T cells of mothers and their children.

Specimen: blood. This receptor was taken from a boy between 10 and 17 years old in good health. The chain combines TRBV13 with TRBJ1-2; TRBD1 might be the D (5 bases). The CDR3 spells CASRPLARTKRGYTF. CDR3 nucleotide sequence: TGTGCCAGCAGGCCACTCGCCCGGACAAAGCGCGGCTACACCTTC.